This entry describes one T cell receptor beta chain. This clone is a singleton in its sample. The target of this receptor is not known. Base quality data are lacking; no much larger clone is found one base away. The germline V gene gives CDR1 as SQVTM and CDR2 as ANQGSEA. V is shortened by 6 bases, J by 3 bases, and the region joining them spans 15 bases. The CDR3 runs 13 residues from the cysteine to the phenylalanine. Kept here is only the CDR3 DNA, which spans 39 bases and is read in frame from base 1. Healthy HIV-negative adults with no recently reported acute infections or vaccinations were included as donors. All donors were Caucasian adults living in Nashville, Tennessee, USA. CD4+ T cells were enriched through magnetic negative selection, after which naive cells were positively selected on CD45RA and the remaining negative fraction served as the memory subset. Blood was collected by leukapheresis, and PBMCs were isolated by Ficoll-Histopaque density gradient centrifugation and then cryopreserved in liquid nitrogen vapor phase. Analytical flow cytometry was used to check the purity and quantity of each magnetically sorted T cell population. Genomic DNA was isolated from each sorted fraction and quantified by UV absorbance on a Nanodrop 2000c.

The data were taken from a study of shared clonotypes between healthy human individuals (dated by TCRdb to 2020 to 2021). Context from the whole study: Two women and three men aged 18 to 49 years were included in the cohort. For each donor, three plates each were used for CD4 naive and CD4 memory, two plates were used for CD8 naive, and one plate was used for CD8 memory. Blood TCR repertoires of about five healthy adults were deeply sequenced to estimate repertoire size and the extent of clonotype sharing between individuals. Different laboratories and diverse techniques were used to prepare libraries and sequence TCR repertoires, to increase sequencing depth and limit assay-specific biases. Between about 0.94 and 8.9 billion PBMCs per donor were obtained by leukapheresis. The study at large found these results: Because the study included a small number of donors, the genetic and exposure-history diversity represented was limited. Estimated clonotype richness was generally larger for naive than for memory subsets. Compared with non-shared clonotypes, the clonotypes found in all four sorted-subset donors had higher generation probabilities. Sharing across several donors was observed for 4.5% to 6.5% of naive CD4, about 4% of naive CD8, about 2.3% of memory CD4, and about 0.38% of memory CD8 clonotypes. Rarefaction of sorted-subset datasets indicated incomplete sequencing despite the large sequencing depth. Sampling was restricted to blood, and TCR repertoires in tissue are likely to differ from TCR repertoires in blood. Pairwise subsampling led to the expectation that sequencing depth would affect the degree of clonotype sharing among donors.

Using the deep immunoSEQ assay, multiplex PCR amplified TCR CDR3 regions from genomic DNA. Extracted genomic DNA from each cell subset was distributed evenly across all wells of several immunoSEQ 96-well plates, and each plate was treated as a replicate. For sorted subsets, about 220 ng of genomic DNA, equivalent to some 33,000 T cell genomes, went into each replicate PCR. The purified libraries were quantified using a Qubit 3.0 fluorometer, sized with a Bioanalyzer 2100, and then quantified again using the KAPA Library Quantification kit. Every immunoSEQ 96-well plate was sequenced on a separate single-read 150-cycle Illumina NextSeq 550 flow cell. The authors' pipeline ran thus. The immunoSEQ output contained only junctional sequences without quality scores, so filtering could not match that applied to full-length reads. To assign V/J genes and CDR3, sequences were annotated against IMGT germline references using PyIR, a Python wrapper for IgBLAST v1.9. Reads were filtered out if the reads had weak V/J assignments (E-value above 1e-6), no CDR3, stop codons, out-of-frame junctions, or ambiguous translated residues. V3J clonotypes were defined by identical inferred V gene, J gene, and CDR3 amino acid sequence. To compute the percentage overlap between repertoires, the number of shared unique clonotypes was divided by the size of the smaller repertoire. Richness of each repertoire was evaluated using RTK rarefaction, the Chao1 estimator, and Recon v2.1 estimates of unobserved clonotypes. Generation probabilities for all TCRbeta clonotypes obtained by the gDNA method from a handful of donors were computed using OLGA. TCRdb took over this immuneACCESS table, retaining in-frame rearrangements with V and J assigned. Such tables are incomplete; in checked studies, under half of the missing clones stem from an unresolved V gene, and the remainder is unexplained. D and trimming come from the DNA, and the V and J calls and clone size come from that table. Across this sample there are about a million clones, with approximately 80% seen only once. Approximately 0.95% of the sample is taken by the ten largest.

The chain is made from TRBV29-1 and TRBJ2-7, with the D call perhaps TRBD1 or TRBD2, each one matching 6 bases. The TCR originated in a man aged 18-30 years in good health. Some clones in this sample may be carry-over from other donors' samples. Sequencing used memory CD4+ T cells from PBMCs. In the paper's terms, the cell subset or site label means: CD45RA-negative fraction. The CDR3 reads as follows: CSVGGGISYEQYF. The DNA is as follows: TGCAGCGTGGGGGGCGGTATAAGCTACGAGCAGTACTTC.